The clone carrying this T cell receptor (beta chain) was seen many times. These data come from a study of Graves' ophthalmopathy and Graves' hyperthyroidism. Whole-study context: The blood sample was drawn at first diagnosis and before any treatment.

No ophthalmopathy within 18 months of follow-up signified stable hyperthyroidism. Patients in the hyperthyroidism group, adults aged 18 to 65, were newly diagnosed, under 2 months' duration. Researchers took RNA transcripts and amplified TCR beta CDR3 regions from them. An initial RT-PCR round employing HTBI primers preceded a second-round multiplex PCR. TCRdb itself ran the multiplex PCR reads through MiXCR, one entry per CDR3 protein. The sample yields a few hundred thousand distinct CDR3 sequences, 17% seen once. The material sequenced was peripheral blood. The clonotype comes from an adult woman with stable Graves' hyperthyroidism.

The CDR3 bases are TGTGCCAGCAGCTCGCAGTACTACCAAGAGACCCAGTACTTC. This encodes CASSSQYYQETQYF. The chain uses TRBV11-2 and TRBJ2-5, with D unclear. The CDR3 is 14 amino acids. Germline V lookup: CDR1 SGHAT, CDR2 FQNNGV. V was pared by 4 bases and J by 0 bases, with 9 bases between. The full variable domain, completed using reference TRBV11-2 and TRBJ2-5, is EAGVAQSPRYKIIEKRQSVAFWCNPISGHATLYWYQQILGQGPKLLIQFQNNGVVDDSQLPKDRFSAERLKGVDSTLKIQPAKLEDSAVYLCASSSQYYQETQYFGPGTRLLVL.